This record concerns one T cell receptor (beta chain) sequence. Its antigen target is currently unknown. Per-base qualities were not stored, and no clone one base away is much larger. This entry comes from a study of blood T cell repertoires in COVID-19 (dated by TCRdb to 2019 to 2021). Context from the whole study: Collaborator samples came from the United States, Italy and Spain and covered acute and convalescent phases of COVID-19. The prospective study material was composed of cDNA or gDNA derived from T cells, B-cell-depleted T cells, or PBMCs. Deeply sampled blood TCRbeta repertoires from subjects exposed to, actively infected with, or recovered from COVID-19 were included in the dataset. The repertoires were made available in a free public database intended to serve as a resource for research on the immune response to SARS-CoV-2. Samples came from the ongoing ImmuneRACE study (first 160 participants) plus 1,254 subjects from 6 global collaborators. A de-identified subject ID, COVID-19 status, age in years and sex were almost always included in the sample metadata. Where available, HLA class I and class II types were obtained from metadata supplied by the sample provider rather than from assay-based typing.

TCRbeta CDR3 regions were amplified from genomic DNA by means of the immunoSEQ Assay, a bias-controlled multiplex PCR. As for the authors' bioinformatics: The number of nucleated cells in each sample was estimated from the amplification of reference gene primers within the assay. To quantify the absolute abundance of each unique TCRbeta CDR3 rearrangement, sequence reads were collapsed and filtered. For each sample, productive Simpson clonality was calculated by taking the square root of Simpson's diversity index across productive rearrangements. TCRdb provides this immuneACCESS table in a form limited to in-frame rearrangements. Some clones are lacking; in checked studies, under half of them reflect an unresolved V gene, and why the rest are absent is not known. Clone size and V and J calls were adopted from that table, with D and trimming inferred from the DNA. In all, the sample holds about 69,000 clones, and nearly 80% of those were seen once. Around 47% of the sample is held by the ten biggest clonotypes.

Results the study describes overall, beyond this receptor: How much clinical and demographic metadata was included differed by source and by participant, and the metadata was provided uncurated.

Whole blood was collected in K2EDTA tubes by collaborating institutions according to the institutions' own protocols. Collaborator samples were shipped for TCRbeta analysis as frozen whole blood, isolated PBMCs, or DNA extracted from either sample type. The CDR3 spans 18 residues, from the cysteine through the phenylalanine. Just the 54-base CDR3 DNA is kept, in frame starting at base 1. The germline V gene supplies CDR1 SGDLS and CDR2 YYNGEE. V lost 0 bases and J lost 3 bases, and the count of bases not matched to a germline gene is 14. This chain joins TRBV9 to TRBJ2-7; 8 bases in the middle match TRBD1. The sequencing input was peripheral blood. The receptor's source is a human donor in a cohort sampled during active COVID-19. This receptor has the CDR3 CASSVGGSGDRRLYEQYF. The nucleotide sequence is TGTGCCAGCAGCGTAGGAGGTTCGGGGGACAGGAGACTCTACGAGCAGTACTTC.